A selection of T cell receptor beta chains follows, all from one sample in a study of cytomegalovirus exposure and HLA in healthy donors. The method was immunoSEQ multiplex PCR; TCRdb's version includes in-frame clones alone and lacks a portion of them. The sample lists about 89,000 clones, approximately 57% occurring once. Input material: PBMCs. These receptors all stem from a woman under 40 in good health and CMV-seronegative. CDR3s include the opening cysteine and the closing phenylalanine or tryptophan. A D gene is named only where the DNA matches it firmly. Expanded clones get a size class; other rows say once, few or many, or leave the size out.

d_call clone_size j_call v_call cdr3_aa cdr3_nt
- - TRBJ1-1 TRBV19 CASSIGGASNTEAFF TGTGCCAGTAGTATTGGAGGGGCCTCGAACACTGAAGCTTTCTTT
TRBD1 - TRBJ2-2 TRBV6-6 CASSRTGDFTGELFF TGTGCCAGCAGTCGGACAGGGGACTTCACCGGGGAGCTGTTTTTT
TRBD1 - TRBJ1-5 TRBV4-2 CASSHPPGQGARGTNQPQHF TGTGCCAGCAGCCATCCTCCGGGACAGGGGGCGCGGGGTACCAATCAGCCCCAGCATTTT
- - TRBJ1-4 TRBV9 CASSRTSGSEKLFF TGTGCCAGCAGCCGGACCTCGGGATCTGAAAAACTGTTCTTT
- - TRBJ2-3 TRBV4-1 CASSQGATRDTQYF TGCGCCAGCAGCCAAGGGGCGACTAGAGATACGCAGTATTTT
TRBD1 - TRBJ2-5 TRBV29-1 CSVGQGQETQYF TGCAGCGTGGGACAGGGGCAAGAGACCCAGTACTTC
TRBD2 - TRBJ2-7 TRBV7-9 CASSPSGGRAYEQYF TGTGCCAGCAGCCCCAGTGGCGGGAGGGCCTACGAGCAGTACTTC
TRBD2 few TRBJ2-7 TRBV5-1 CASSGRTSGTTYEQYF TGCGCCAGCAGCGGCAGAACTAGCGGGACTACCTACGAGCAGTACTTC
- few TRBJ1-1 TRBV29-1 CSVGQGFPEAFF TGCAGCGTTGGCCAGGGTTTCCCTGAAGCTTTCTTT
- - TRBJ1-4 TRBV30 CAWTGQWNEKLFF TGTGCCTGGACCGGACAGTGGAATGAAAAACTGTTTTTT
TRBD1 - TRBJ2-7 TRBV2 CAGGQGYEQYF TGTGCCGGGGGACAGGGCTACGAGCAGTACTTC
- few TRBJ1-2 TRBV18 CASSPGLEGYTF TGTGCCAGCTCACCAGGTCTAGAGGGCTACACCTTC
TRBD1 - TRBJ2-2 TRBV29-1 CSVDRGTGELFF TGCAGCGTCGACAGGGGAACCGGGGAGCTGTTTTTT
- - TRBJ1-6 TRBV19 CASKWGGSYNSPLHF TGTGCCAGTAAGTGGGGGGGGTCCTATAATTCACCCCTCCACTTT
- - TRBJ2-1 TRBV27 CASYQGGGVRNEQFF TGTGCCTCCTACCAGGGTGGAGGGGTGAGGAATGAGCAGTTCTTC
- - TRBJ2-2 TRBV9 CASSVATRVGELFF TGTGCCAGCAGCGTAGCTACGAGGGTTGGGGAGCTGTTTTTT
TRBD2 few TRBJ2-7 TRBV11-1 CASSSPSGLAYEQYF TGTGCCAGCAGCTCACCTAGCGGGCTAGCCTACGAGCAGTACTTC
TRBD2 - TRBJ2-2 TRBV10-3 CAISDSVAGRTGELFF TGTGCCATCAGTGATTCCGTAGCGGGGCGGACCGGGGAGCTGTTTTTT
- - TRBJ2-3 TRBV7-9 CASSLDRDADTQYF TGTGCCAGCAGCTTAGACAGGGACGCAGATACGCAGTATTTT
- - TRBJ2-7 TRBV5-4 CASSLEQDRYF TGTGCCAGCAGCTTGGAACAGGATAGGTACTTC
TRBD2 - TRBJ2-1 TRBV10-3 CAISGGAGVYNEQFF TGTGCCATCAGTGGAGGCGCGGGAGTATACAATGAGCAGTTCTTC
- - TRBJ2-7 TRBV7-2 CASSLVDEQYF TGTGCCAGCAGCTTGGTAGACGAGCAGTACTTC
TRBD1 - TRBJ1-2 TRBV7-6 CASSSDRGGGYTF TGTGCCAGCAGCTCCGACAGGGGAGGTGGCTACACCTTC
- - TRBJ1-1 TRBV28 CASAPRRGRGTEAFF TGTGCCAGCGCCCCCCGCAGAGGTCGAGGGACTGAAGCTTTCTTT
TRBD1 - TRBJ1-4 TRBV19 CASSYGTGGTEEKLFF TGTGCCAGTAGTTACGGGACAGGGGGGACAGAAGAAAAACTGTTTTTT
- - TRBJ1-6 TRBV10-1 CASSTRPSYNSPLHF TGCGCCAGCAGTACACGTCCCTCCTATAATTCACCCCTCCACTTT
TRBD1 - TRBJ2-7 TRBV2 CASRPGQTYYEQYF TGTGCCAGCAGGCCGGGACAGACCTACTACGAGCAGTACTTC
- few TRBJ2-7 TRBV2 CASSVPGRSYEQYF TGTGCCAGCAGTGTGCCAGGGAGGTCCTACGAGCAGTACTTC
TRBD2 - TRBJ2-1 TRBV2 CASRVKAGVEYNEQFF TGTGCCAGCAGGGTAAAGGCGGGAGTGGAATACAATGAGCAGTTCTTC
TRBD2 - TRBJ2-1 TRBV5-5 CASSLSPLAGEGNEQFF TGTGCCAGCAGCCTCTCCCCCCTAGCGGGGGAGGGGAATGAGCAGTTCTTC
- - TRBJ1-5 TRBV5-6 CASSWGLGANQPQHF TGTGCCAGCAGCTGGGGGCTGGGTGCAAATCAGCCCCAGCATTTT
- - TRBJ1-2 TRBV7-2 CASSLADYGYTF TGTGCCAGCAGCCTTGCGGACTATGGCTACACCTTC
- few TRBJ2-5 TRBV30 CAWSVRGETQYF TGTGCCTGGAGTGTAAGGGGTGAGACCCAGTACTTC
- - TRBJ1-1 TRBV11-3 CASSLGAGMNTEAFF TGTGCCAGCAGCTTAGGCGCAGGTATGAACACTGAAGCTTTCTTT
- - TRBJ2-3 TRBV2 CASSEERTHPYF TGTGCCAGCAGTGAAGAGCGCACACACCCTTATTTT
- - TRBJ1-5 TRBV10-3 CAISESVGPHQPQHF TGTGCCATCAGTGAGTCGGTGGGGCCCCATCAGCCCCAGCATTTT
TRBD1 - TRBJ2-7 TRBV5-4 CASSFSGTGSEQYF TGTGCCAGCAGTTTTTCCGGGACAGGGAGCGAGCAGTACTTC
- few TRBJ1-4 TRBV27 CASSLDSRAREKLFF TGTGCCAGCAGTTTAGATTCCAGGGCAAGGGAAAAACTGTTTTTT
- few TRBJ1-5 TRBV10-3 CAINKGSNQPQHF TGTGCCATAAACAAGGGGAGCAATCAGCCCCAGCATTTT
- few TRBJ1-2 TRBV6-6 CASSYVRDGYTF TGTGCCAGCAGTTACGTGAGGGATGGCTACACCTTC
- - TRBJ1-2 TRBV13 CASSKWSFGYTF TGTGCCAGCAGTAAGTGGAGCTTTGGCTACACCTTC
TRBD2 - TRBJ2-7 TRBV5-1 CATARLAGGYEQYF TGCGCCACCGCTCGACTAGCGGGGGGCTACGAGCAGTACTTC
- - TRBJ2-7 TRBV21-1 CASSKHRGGPYEQYF TGTGCCAGCAGCAAACACAGGGGGGGTCCCTACGAGCAGTACTTC
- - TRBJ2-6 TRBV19 CASSTGEAGANVLTF TGTGCCAGTAGTACGGGGGAGGCTGGGGCCAACGTCCTGACTTTC
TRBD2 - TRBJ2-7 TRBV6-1 CASTAQLAGDEQYF TGTGCCAGCACTGCACAGCTAGCGGGAGACGAGCAGTACTTC
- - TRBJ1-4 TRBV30 CAWSADSPTNEKLFF TGTGCCTGGAGTGCGGACAGCCCAACTAATGAAAAACTGTTTTTT
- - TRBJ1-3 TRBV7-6 CASSLAAVTNSGNTIYF TGTGCCAGCAGCTTAGCGGCGGTCACGAACTCTGGAAACACCATATATTTT
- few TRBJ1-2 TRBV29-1 CSVGAGEGYTF TGCAGCGTTGGTGCAGGGGAAGGCTACACCTTC
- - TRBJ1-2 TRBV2 CASSEGQGQGYTF TGTGCCAGCAGTGAAGGGCAGGGTCAAGGCTACACCTTC
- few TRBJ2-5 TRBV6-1 CASRSGKSGQETQYF TGTGCCAGCAGGTCGGGGAAGAGCGGACAAGAGACCCAGTACTTC
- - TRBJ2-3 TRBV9 CASSVGGGMPPDTQYF TGTGCCAGCAGCGTAGGTGGCGGGATGCCCCCAGATACGCAGTATTTT
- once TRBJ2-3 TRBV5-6 CASSITSGKPDTQYF TGTGCCAGCAGCATCACCTCAGGGAAACCAGATACGCAGTATTTT
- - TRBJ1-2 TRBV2 CASSEGRDYGYTF TGTGCCAGCAGTGAAGGACGGGACTATGGCTACACCTTC
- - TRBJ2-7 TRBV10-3 CASHRGGGEQYF TGTGCCAGTCACAGGGGGGGTGGCGAGCAGTACTTC
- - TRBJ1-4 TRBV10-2 CASIGGWGEKLFF TGCGCCAGCATCGGGGGGTGGGGTGAAAAACTGTTTTTT
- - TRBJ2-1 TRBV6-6 CASSLRVAVDGNEQFF TGTGCCAGCAGTCTCAGAGTAGCGGTCGACGGGAATGAGCAGTTCTTC
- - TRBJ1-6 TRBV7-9 CASSHGNSPLHF TGTGCCAGCAGCCACGGGAATTCACCCCTCCACTTT